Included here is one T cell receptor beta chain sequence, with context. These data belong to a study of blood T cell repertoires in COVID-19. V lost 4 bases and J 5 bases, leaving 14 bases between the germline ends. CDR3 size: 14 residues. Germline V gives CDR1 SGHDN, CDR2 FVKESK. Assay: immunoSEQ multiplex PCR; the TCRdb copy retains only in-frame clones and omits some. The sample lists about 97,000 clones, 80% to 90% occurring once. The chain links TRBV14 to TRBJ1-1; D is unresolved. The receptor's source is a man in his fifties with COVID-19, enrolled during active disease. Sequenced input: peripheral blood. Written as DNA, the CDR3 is TGTGCCAGCAGCCCAACGGTAAGCTGGACTGAAGCTTTCTTT. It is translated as CASSPTVSWTEAFF.